The 23 T cell receptor beta chains below come from one sample, sequenced in a study of OX40 agonist ivuxolimab in advanced cancers. Data came from immunoSEQ multiplex PCR; TCRdb stores just in-frame clones and leaves some out. The sample holds around 27,000 clones, 75% to 95% seen once. The starting material was CD4+ or CD8+ T cells sorted from blood, obtained in a trial of the OX40 agonist ivuxolimab. The receptors here all came from an adult with an advanced solid tumor such as melanoma, head and neck, liver or kidney cancer.

This clone was counted a single time. J is TRBJ2-3 and V is TRBV19, with D unresolved. This CDR3 region has 17 residues. From germline, CDR1 is LNHDA and CDR2 SQIVND (reference sequence). V was cut by 0 bases and J by 1 base, with 14 bases left in between. DNA of the CDR3: TGTGCCAGTAGTATAGAGGCAGCTACCAGCGGCACAGATACGCAGTATTTT. Translating gives CASSIEAATSGTDTQYF. Based on the CDR3 plus reference TRBV19 and TRBJ2-3, the full variable domain is DGGITQSPKYLFRKEGQNVTLSCEQNLNHDAMYWYRQDPGQGLRLIYYSQIVNDFQKGDIAEGYSVSREKKESFPLTVTSAQKNPTAFYLCASSIEAATSGTDTQYFGPGTRLTVL.

This chain uses TRBV6-5 with TRBJ2-5; a weak D match, TRBD2 (5 bases). V was clipped by 4 bases and J by 5 bases, with 14 bases between them. This CDR3 spans 14 amino acids. Germline V gene data show CDR1 as MNHEY and CDR2 as SVGAGI. The CDR3 here is CASSWSRGGETQYF. The CDR3 DNA reads as TGTGCCAGCAGTTGGTCTCGAGGCGGGGAGACCCAGTACTTC.

The J gene is TRBJ1-3, the V gene TRBV5-5; D gene ambiguous. The CDR3 consists of 16 residues. The V gene's germline CDR1 is SGHKS and CDR2 YYEKEE (reference sequence). V was pared by 1 base and J by 0 bases, with 11 bases between. CDR3: CASSLLGTSSGNTIYF. Here the CDR3 DNA reads TGTGCCAGCAGCTTGCTGGGCACCTCCTCTGGAAACACCATATATTTT.

The V call is TRBV5-1, the J call TRBJ2-1; 11 bases fit TRBD2. The CDR3 length is 18 residues. V trimming: 0 bases; J trimming: 0 bases; junction bases outside the gene matches: 5. The V gene's germline CDR1 is SGHRS and CDR2 YFSETQ. The CDR3 nucleotides read TGCGCCAGCAGCTTGGCACTAGCGGGAGCAGGCTCCTACAATGAGCAGTTCTTC. It translates to CASSLALAGAGSYNEQFF.

This clone was counted once. This sequence joins TRBV5-1 and TRBJ2-7; D is undetermined. Germline CDR1 reads SGHRS; CDR2 reads YFSETQ. Deletions cut 2 bases from V and 2 bases from J, with 11 bases between. The CDR3 loop spans 14 amino acids. The CDR3 DNA is TGCGCCAGCAGCTTCGATATTATAGCCTACGAGCAGTACTTC. This translates into CASSFDIIAYEQYF.

The gene calls are TRBV7-9 and TRBJ2-7; 7 bases map to TRBD2. Unmatched junction bases numbered 5, after V lost 3 bases and J lost 6 bases. The CDR3 runs 13 residues. Germline V gene sequence: CDR1 SEHNR, CDR2 FQNEAQ (reference sequence). CDR3 DNA: TGTGCCAGCAGCTTGGGACTATCTTCCGAGCAGTACTTC. Protein product: CASSLGLSSEQYF.

This chain links TRBV2 with TRBJ2-7; D is undetermined. Germline values: CDR1 SNHLY, CDR2 FYNNEI. Between the trimmed V and J ends, which lost 6 bases and 4 bases, there was a span of 7 bases. The CDR3 covers 11 residues. Written as DNA, the CDR3 is TGTGCCAGCAGATCCGATTACGAGCAGTACTTC. Protein product: CASRSDYEQYF.

V gene TRBV29-1 combines with J gene TRBJ2-1; 11 bases map to TRBD2. Germline V gives CDR1 SQVTM, CDR2 ANQGSEA. The CDR3 is 14 amino acids. Losses at the gene ends were 5 bases for V and 4 bases for J; bases not matched to a gene: 4. CDR3 DNA sequence: TGCAGCGTTCTGGGACTAGCGGCTTACAATGAGCAGTTCTTC. Protein: CSVLGLAAYNEQFF.

The rearrangement links TRBV11-3 to TRBJ2-3; D ambiguous. The V end was cut by 1 base, the J end by 6 bases, with 8 bases between. The CDR3 is 13 amino acids. Per germline, CDR1 SGHNT and CDR2 YENEEA. Here the CDR3 DNA reads TGTGCCAGCAGCTTAGGTCAGGACGATACGCAGTATTTT. This sequence encodes CASSLGQDDTQYF.

The chain recombines TRBV9 with TRBJ1-2, with TRBD1 matching over 7 bases. Germline CDR1 and CDR2: SGDLS and YYNGEE. The ends lost 3 bases at V and 0 bases at J; junction bases unmatched: 2. The CDR3 runs 14 residues. CDR3 bases: TGTGCCAGCAGCGCCGGGACAGCTAACTATGGCTACACCTTC. Protein sequence: CASSAGTANYGYTF.

The chain carries TRBV5-6 and TRBJ2-7; D is uncertain. Per the germline V gene, CDR1 is SGHDT and CDR2 is YYEEEE. V was pared by 3 bases and J by 2 bases, with 9 bases between. CDR3 length equals 13 residues. The CDR3 coding sequence is TGTGCCAGCAGCTCGGACGGGCCCTACGAGCAGTACTTC. Protein sequence: CASSSDGPYEQYF. Using reference TRBV5-6 and TRBJ2-7 for the parts outside the CDR3, the full variable domain is DAGVTQSPTHLIKTRGQQVTLRCSPKSGHDTVSWYQQALGQGPQFIFQYYEEEERQRGNFPDRFSGHQFPNYSSELNVNALLLGDSALYLCASSSDGPYEQYFGPGTRLTVT.

This chain connects TRBV6-5 to TRBJ2-1, with 8 bases identical to TRBD2. Germline CDR1 MNHEY, CDR2 SVGAGI. CDR3 length equals 14 residues. The trim removed 6 bases at V and 3 bases at J, leaving 4 bases unmatched. The CDR3 sequence: CASSPGTSYNEQFF. The CDR3 nucleotides read TGTGCCAGCAGCCCCGGGACTAGCTACAATGAGCAGTTCTTC.

The sample holds one count of this clone. The rearrangement uses TRBV5-6 and TRBJ2-3; TRBD1 or TRBD2 may be the D gene (7 bases each). The CDR3 runs 16 residues. V was cut by 3 bases and J by 3 bases, with 17 bases left in between. CDR1 and CDR2 (germline): SGHDT, YYEEEE. The CDR3 DNA sequence: TGTGCCAGCAGCTCCGTGGGGGGGACAGCGACAGATACGCAGTATTTT. Protein sequence: CASSSVGGTATDTQYF.

CDR3 nucleotide sequence: TGTGCCAGCACTAACAGGGGTTCGGGCTCCTACGAGCAGTACTTC. It translates to CASTNRGSGSYEQYF. This sequence joins TRBV6-5 and TRBJ2-7, with 7 bases identical to TRBD1. Trimming at V came to 7 bases and at J to 0 bases, leaving 9 bases not matched to a gene. CDR1 MNHEY and CDR2 SVGAGI come from the germline V gene. The CDR3 loop spans 15 amino acids.

This clone came up once. J is TRBJ1-5 and V is TRBV19; D is unclear. Germline V gene data show CDR1 as LNHDA and CDR2 as SQIVND (reference sequence). V gave up 4 bases and J gave up 3 bases, with 16 bases separating them. The CDR3 runs to 16 residues. The CDR3 is CASSTPPRGVNQPQHF. CDR3 DNA: TGTGCCAGTAGTACCCCCCCTCGGGGAGTCAATCAGCCCCAGCATTTT.

This clone was seen only once. V gene TRBV9 combines with J gene TRBJ2-1; 7 bases are a match to TRBD2. With 0 bases clipped from V and 1 base from J, the junction kept 4 bases outside the gene matches. The CDR3 loop spans 16 amino acids. Germline assignment: CDR1 SGDLS and CDR2 YYNGEE. CDR3 amino acids: CASSVDAGASYNEQFF. The CDR3 coding sequence is TGTGCCAGCAGCGTAGACGCGGGAGCTTCCTACAATGAGCAGTTCTTC.

V and J are TRBV19 and TRBJ1-2, with D perhaps TRBD1 (5 bases). V lost 5 bases, J lost 7 bases, and 14 bases lay in between. The germline V gene has CDR1 LNHDA and CDR2 SQIVND (reference sequence). This CDR3 is 13 amino acids long. The CDR3 loop is CASSVKPRGGYTF. The CDR3 nucleotides read TGTGCCAGTAGTGTCAAACCTAGGGGTGGCTACACCTTC.

The CDR3 sequence is CASSISVSYEQYF. CDR3 DNA sequence: TGTGCCAGTAGTATCTCAGTTTCCTACGAGCAGTACTTC. V usage is TRBV19 and J usage is TRBJ2-7; the D is unclear. The CDR3 is 13 residues long. V lost 3 bases and J lost 1, with 7 bases in between. CDR1 and CDR2 (germline): LNHDA, SQIVND (reference sequence).

The chain employs TRBV30 and TRBJ2-3; 13 bases line up with TRBD2. This CDR3 is 13 amino acids long. With V trimmed by 8 bases and J by 6 bases, 5 bases remained unmatched. Germline V gene lookup returns CDR1 GTSNPN and CDR2 SVGIG (reference sequence). The CDR3, as DNA: TGTGCCCAGGGGACTAGCGGGATCGATACGCAGTATTTT. Translating it yields CAQGTSGIDTQYF.

The chain uses TRBV4-2 and TRBJ2-2; 9 bases match TRBD2. The CDR3 covers 17 residues. Germline CDR1 and CDR2: LGHNA and YNFKEQ. V was pared by 0 bases and J by 2 bases, with 4 bases of the junction left unmatched. The CDR3 protein is CASSQEGGLANTGELFF. As DNA, the CDR3 is TGTGCCAGCAGCCAAGAAGGGGGACTAGCCAACACCGGGGAGCTGTTTTTT.

V and J are TRBV5-4 and TRBJ2-7; TRBD2 aligns across 9 bases. Germline values: CDR1 SGHNT, CDR2 YYREEE (reference sequence). This CDR3 has 17 residues. The ends lost 0 bases at V and 2 bases at J; junction bases unmatched: 9. The chain's CDR3 is CASSLGSSGRSPYEQYF. CDR3 nucleotide sequence: TGTGCCAGCAGCTTGGGCAGCAGCGGGAGGTCTCCCTACGAGCAGTACTTC.

The V gene is TRBV4-1, the J gene TRBJ2-1; D is unresolved. This CDR3 has 15 amino acids. The germline gives CDR1 MGHRA, CDR2 YSYEKL. Trimming pared 0 bases from V and 3 bases from J, leaving 9 bases between. CDR3: CASSQDPGSYNEQFF. Here the CDR3 DNA reads TGCGCCAGCAGCCAAGATCCGGGCAGCTACAATGAGCAGTTCTTC.

In its sample, this clone was seen a few times. J is TRBJ2-5 and V is TRBV27; D gene ambiguous. Germline-derived CDR1 and CDR2 are MNHEY and SMNVEV (reference sequence). V was clipped by 7 bases and J by 4 bases, with 19 bases between them. CDR3 size: 15 residues. The chain's CDR3 is CASTLLYRLRETQYF. DNA for the CDR3: TGTGCCAGCACCCTCCTCTATAGGTTGCGAGAGACCCAGTACTTC.